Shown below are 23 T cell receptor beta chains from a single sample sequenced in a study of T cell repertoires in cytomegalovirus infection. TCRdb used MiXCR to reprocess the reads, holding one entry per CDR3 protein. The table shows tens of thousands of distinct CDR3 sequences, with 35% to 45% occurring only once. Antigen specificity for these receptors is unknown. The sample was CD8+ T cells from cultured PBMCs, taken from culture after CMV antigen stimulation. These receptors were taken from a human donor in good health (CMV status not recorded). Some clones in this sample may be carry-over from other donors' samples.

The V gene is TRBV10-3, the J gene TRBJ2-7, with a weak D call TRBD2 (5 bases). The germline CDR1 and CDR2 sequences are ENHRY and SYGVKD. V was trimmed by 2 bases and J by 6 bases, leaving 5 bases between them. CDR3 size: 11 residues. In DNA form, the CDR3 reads TGTGCCATCAGTGAGGAGGGCGAGCAGTACTTC. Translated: CAISEEGEQYF.

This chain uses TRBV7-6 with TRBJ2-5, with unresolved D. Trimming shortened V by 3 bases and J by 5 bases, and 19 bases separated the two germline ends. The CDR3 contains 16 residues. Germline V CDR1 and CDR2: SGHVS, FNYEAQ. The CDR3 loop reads CASSFAFRGPGETQYF. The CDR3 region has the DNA TGTGCCAGCAGCTTTGCGTTCCGTGGGCCCGGGGAGACCCAGTACTTC. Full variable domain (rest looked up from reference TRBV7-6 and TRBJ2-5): GAGVSQSPRYKVTKRGQDVALRCDPISGHVSLYWYRQALGQGPEFLTYFNYEAQQDKSGLPNDRFSAERPEGSISTLTIQRTEQRDSAMYRCASSFAFRGPGETQYFGPGTRLLVL.

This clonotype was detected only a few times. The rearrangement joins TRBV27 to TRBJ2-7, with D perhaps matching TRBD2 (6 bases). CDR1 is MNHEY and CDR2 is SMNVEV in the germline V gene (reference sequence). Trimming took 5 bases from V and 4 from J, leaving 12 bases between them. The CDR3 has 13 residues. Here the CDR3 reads CASSPSRGYEQYF. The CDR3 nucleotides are TGTGCCAGCAGTCCCAGCCGGGGGTACGAGCAGTACTTC.

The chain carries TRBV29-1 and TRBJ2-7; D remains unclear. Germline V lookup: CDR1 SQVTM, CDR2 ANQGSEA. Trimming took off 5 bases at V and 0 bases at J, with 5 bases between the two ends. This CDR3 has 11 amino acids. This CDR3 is CSVQLSYEQYF. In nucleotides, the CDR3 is TGCAGCGTTCAACTCTCCTACGAGCAGTACTTC.

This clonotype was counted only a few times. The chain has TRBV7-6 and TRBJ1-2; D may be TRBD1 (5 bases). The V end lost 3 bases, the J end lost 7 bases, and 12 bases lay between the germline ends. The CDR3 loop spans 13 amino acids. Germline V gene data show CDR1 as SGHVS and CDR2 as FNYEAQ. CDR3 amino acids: CASSFSGGGGYTF. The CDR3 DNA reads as TGTGCCAGCAGCTTCAGCGGTGGGGGTGGCTACACCTTC.

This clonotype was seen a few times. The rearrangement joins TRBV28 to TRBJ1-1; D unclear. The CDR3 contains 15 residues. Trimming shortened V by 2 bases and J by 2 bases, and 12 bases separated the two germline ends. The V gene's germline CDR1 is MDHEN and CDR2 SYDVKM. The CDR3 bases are TGTGCCAGCAGTTTACAGCACTCAATCAACACTGAAGCTTTCTTT. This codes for CASSLQHSINTEAFF.

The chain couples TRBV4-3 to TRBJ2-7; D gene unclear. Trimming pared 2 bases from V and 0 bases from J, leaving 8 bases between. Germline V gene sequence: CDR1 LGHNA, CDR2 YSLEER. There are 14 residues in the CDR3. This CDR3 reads CASSQNRGSYEQYF. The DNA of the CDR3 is TGCGCCAGCAGCCAAAACAGAGGCTCCTACGAGCAGTACTTC.

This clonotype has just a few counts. CDR3 bases: TGTGCCAGCAGCTTCCTACAGGGCGGCGGGTCCTATAATTCACCCCTCCACTTT. Its protein is CASSFLQGGGSYNSPLHF. The V gene is TRBV7-2, the J gene TRBJ1-6; D is perhaps TRBD1 (6 bases). The CDR3 is 18 residues long. In germline, CDR1 is SGHTA, CDR2 FQGNSA. Between the trimmed V and J ends, which lost 3 bases and 1 base, there was a span of 16 bases.

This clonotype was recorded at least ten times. As DNA, the CDR3 is TGTGCCAGCAGCTTAAATGGGCGGGGGGGCCCGGAGGAGACCCAGTACTTC. The encoded protein is CASSLNGRGGPEETQYF. This chain links TRBV7-2 with TRBJ2-5; TRBD2 aligns across 9 bases. This CDR3 has 17 residues. The V gene's germline CDR1 is SGHTA and CDR2 FQGNSA. V dropped 2 bases and J dropped 5; count of bases not matched to a gene: 12.

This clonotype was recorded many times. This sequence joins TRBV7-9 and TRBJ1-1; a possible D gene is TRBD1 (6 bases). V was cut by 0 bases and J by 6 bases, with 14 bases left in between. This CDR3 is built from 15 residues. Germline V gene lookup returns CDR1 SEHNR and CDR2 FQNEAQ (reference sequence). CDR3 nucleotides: TGTGCCAGCAGCTTAGCGGGCAGGGGTCGTGCTGAAGCTTTCTTT. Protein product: CASSLAGRGRAEAFF.

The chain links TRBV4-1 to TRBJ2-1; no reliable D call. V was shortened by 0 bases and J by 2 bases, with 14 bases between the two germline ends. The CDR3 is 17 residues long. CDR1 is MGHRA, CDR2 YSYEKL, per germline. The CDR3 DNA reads TGCGCCAGCAGCCAAGATTGGCGGCCCCCGGCCTACAATGAGCAGTTCTTC. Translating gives CASSQDWRPPAYNEQFF.

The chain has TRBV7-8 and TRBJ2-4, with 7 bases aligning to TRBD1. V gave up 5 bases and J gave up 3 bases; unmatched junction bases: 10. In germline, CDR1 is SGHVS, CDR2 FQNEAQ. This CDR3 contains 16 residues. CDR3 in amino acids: CASSLPPGGDKNIQYF. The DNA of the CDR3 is TGTGCCAGCAGCCTACCCCCAGGGGGTGACAAAAACATTCAGTACTTC.

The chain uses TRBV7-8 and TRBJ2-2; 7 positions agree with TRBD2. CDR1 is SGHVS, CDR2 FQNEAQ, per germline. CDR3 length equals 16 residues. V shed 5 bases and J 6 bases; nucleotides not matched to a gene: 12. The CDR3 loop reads CASSPLTGRPAGELFF. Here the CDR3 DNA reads TGTGCCAGCAGCCCACTCACCGGGAGGCCCGCCGGGGAGCTGTTTTTT.

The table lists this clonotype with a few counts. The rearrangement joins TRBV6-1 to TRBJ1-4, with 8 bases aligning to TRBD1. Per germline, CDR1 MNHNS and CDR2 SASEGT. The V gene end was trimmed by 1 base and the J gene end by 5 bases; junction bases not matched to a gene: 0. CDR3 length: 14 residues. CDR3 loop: CASSEGQGNEKLFF. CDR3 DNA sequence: TGTGCCAGCAGTGAAGGACAGGGGAATGAAAAACTGTTTTTT.

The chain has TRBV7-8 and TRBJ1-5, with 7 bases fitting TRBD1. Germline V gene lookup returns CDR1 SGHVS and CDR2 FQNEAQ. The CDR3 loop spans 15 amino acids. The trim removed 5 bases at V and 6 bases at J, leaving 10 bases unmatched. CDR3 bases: TGTGCCAGCAGCCACCGCGGGGGACAGTTTCAGCCCCAGCATTTT. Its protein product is CASSHRGGQFQPQHF.

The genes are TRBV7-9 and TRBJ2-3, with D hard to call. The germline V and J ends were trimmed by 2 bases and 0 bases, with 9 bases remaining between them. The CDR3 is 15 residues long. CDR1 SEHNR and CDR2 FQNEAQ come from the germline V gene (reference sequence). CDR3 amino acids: CASSLRTSSTDTQYF. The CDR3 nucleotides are TGTGCCAGCAGCTTAAGGACGTCTAGCACAGATACGCAGTATTTT. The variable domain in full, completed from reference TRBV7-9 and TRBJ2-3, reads DTGVSQNPRHKITKRGQNVTFRCDPISEHNRLYWYRQTLGQGPEFLTYFQNEAQLEKSRLLSDRFSAERPKGSFSTLEIQRTEQGDSAMYLCASSLRTSSTDTQYFGPGTRLTVL.

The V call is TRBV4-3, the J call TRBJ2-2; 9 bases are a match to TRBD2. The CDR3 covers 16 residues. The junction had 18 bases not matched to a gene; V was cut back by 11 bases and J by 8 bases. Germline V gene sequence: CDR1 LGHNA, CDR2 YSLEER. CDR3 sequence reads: CAALRRLAGRLGELFF. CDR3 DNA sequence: TGCGCCGCCCTCCGTCGGCTAGCGGGAAGGTTGGGGGAGCTGTTTTTT.

Here the CDR3 reads CASSFVTNSNQPQHF. CDR3 coding DNA: TGTGCCAGCAGTTTTGTGACGAATAGCAATCAGCCCCAGCATTTT. This chain joins TRBV28 and TRBJ1-5; D uncertain. The V gene's germline CDR1 is MDHEN and CDR2 SYDVKM. The CDR3 contains 15 residues. Trimming left V 3 bases short and J 0 bases short, with 9 bases between.

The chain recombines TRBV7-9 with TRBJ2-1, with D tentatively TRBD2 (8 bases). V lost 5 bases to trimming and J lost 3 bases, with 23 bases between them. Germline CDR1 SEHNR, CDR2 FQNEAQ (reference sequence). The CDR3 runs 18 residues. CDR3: CASSLLRGPGGDYNEQFF. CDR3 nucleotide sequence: TGTGCCAGCAGCCTCCTAAGGGGGCCGGGGGGGGACTACAATGAGCAGTTCTTC. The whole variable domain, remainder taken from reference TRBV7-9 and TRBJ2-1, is DTGVSQNPRHKITKRGQNVTFRCDPISEHNRLYWYRQTLGQGPEFLTYFQNEAQLEKSRLLSDRFSAERPKGSFSTLEIQRTEQGDSAMYLCASSLLRGPGGDYNEQFFGPGTRLTVL.

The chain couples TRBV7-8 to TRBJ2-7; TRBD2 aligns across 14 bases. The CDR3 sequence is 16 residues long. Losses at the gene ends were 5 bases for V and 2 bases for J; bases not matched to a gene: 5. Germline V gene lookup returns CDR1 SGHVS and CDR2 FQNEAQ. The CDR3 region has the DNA TGTGCCAGCAGCCCAGGACTAGCGGGGGGTACCTACGAGCAGTACTTC. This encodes CASSPGLAGGTYEQYF.

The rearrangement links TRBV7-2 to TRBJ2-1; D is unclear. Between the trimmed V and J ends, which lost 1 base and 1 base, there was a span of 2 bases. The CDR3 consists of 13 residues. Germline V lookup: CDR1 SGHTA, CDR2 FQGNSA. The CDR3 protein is CASSLGSYNEQFF. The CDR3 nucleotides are TGTGCCAGCAGCTTAGGGTCCTACAATGAGCAGTTCTTC.

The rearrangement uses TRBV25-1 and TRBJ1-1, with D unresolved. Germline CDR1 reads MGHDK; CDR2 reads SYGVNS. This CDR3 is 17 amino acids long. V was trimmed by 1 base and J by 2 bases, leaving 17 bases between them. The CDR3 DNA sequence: TGTGCCAGCAGTGAATGGGCCCGTGGGTCACGAAACACTGAAGCTTTCTTT. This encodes CASSEWARGSRNTEAFF.

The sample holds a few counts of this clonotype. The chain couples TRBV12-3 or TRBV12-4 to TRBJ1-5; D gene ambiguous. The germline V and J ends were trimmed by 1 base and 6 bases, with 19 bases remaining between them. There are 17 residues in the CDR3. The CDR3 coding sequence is TGTGCCAGCAGTTTAGGGATCGCAGCGGAAAGTCTTCAGCCCCAGCATTTT. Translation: CASSLGIAAESLQPQHF.